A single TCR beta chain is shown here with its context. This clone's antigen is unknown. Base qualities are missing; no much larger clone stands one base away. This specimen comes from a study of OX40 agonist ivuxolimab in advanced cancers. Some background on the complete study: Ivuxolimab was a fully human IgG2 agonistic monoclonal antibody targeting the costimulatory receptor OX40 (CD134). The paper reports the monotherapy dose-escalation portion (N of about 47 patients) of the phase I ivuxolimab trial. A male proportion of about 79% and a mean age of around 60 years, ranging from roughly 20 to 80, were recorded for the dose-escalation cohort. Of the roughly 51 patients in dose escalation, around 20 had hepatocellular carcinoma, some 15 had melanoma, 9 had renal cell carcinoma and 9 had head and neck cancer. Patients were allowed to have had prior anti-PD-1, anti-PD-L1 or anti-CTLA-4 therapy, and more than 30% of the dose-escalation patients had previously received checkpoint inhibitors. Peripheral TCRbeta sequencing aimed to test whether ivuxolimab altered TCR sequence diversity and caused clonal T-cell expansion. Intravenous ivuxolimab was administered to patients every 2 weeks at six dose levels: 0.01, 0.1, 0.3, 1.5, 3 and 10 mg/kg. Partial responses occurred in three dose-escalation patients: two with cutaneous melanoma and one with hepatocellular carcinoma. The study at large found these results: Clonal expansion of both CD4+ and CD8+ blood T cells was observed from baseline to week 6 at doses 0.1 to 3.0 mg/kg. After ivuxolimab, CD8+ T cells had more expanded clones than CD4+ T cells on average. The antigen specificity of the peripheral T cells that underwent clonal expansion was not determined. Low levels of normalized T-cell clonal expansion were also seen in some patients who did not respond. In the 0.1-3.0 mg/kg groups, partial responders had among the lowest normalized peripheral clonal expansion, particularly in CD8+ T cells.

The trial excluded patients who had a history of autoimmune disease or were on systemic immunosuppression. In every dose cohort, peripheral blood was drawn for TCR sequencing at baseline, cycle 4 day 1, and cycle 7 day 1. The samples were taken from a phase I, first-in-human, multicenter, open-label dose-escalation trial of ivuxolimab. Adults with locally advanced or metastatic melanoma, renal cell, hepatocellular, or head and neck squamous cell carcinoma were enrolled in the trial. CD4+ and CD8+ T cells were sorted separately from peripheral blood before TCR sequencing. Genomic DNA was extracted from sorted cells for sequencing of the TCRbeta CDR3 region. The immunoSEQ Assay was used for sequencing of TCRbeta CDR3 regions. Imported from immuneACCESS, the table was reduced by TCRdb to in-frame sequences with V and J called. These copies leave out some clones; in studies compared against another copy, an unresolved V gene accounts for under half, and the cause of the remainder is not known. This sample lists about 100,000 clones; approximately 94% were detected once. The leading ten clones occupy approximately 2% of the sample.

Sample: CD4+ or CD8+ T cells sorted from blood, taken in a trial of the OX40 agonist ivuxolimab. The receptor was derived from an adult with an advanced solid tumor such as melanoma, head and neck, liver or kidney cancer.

The CDR3 is CASSVTGPGNTIYF. The sequenced DNA: TGTGCCAGCAGTGTGACAGGGCCTGGAAACACCATATATTTT. The chain joins TRBV27 to TRBJ1-3, with 7 junctional bases fitting TRBD1. CDR1 MNHEY and CDR2 SMNVEV are derived from the germline V gene (reference sequence). The germline V end is reduced by 5 bases and the J end by 2 bases; junction bases left unmatched: 3. Inclusive of the bounding cysteine and phenylalanine, the CDR3 is 14 residues long. Of the read, only the CDR3 DNA is kept; its 42 bases are in frame from base 1.